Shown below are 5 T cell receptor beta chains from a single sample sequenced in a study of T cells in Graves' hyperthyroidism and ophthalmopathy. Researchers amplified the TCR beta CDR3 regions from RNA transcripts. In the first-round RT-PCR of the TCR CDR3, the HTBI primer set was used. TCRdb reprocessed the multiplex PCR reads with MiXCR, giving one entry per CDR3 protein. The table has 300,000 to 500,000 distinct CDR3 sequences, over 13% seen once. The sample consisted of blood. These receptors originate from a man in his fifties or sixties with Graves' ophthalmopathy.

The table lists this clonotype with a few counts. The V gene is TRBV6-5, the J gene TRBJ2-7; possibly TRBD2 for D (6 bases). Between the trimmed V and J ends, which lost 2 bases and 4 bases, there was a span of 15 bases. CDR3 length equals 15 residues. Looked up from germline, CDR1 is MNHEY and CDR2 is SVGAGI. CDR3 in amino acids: CASSYRDRGSYEQYF. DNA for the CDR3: TGTGCCAGCAGTTACCGGGATCGGGGGTCTTACGAGCAGTACTTC.

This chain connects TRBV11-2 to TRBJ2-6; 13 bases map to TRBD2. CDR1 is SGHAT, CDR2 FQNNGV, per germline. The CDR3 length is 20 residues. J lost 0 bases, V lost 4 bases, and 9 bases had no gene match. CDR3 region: CASSSIKTSGRTSGANVLTF. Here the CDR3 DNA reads TGTGCCAGCAGCTCGATAAAGACTAGCGGGAGGACCTCTGGGGCCAACGTCCTGACTTTC.

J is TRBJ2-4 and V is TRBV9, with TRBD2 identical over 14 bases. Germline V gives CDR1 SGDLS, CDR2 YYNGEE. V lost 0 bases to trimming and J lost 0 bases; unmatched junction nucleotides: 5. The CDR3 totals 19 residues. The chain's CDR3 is CASSVGGLAGEVAKNIQYF. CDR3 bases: TGTGCCAGCAGCGTAGGGGGACTAGCGGGAGAAGTAGCCAAAAACATTCAGTACTTC.

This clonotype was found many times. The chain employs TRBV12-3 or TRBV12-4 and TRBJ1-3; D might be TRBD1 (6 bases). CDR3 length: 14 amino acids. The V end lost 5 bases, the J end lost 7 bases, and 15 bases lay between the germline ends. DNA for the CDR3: TGTGCCAGCAGTCACACAGGGTATGATAACACCATATATTTT. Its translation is CASSHTGYDNTIYF.

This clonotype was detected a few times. In DNA form, the CDR3 reads TGCAGTGCTAGAGGGAATACGGACTCCTACGAGCAGTACTTC. Residues: CSARGNTDSYEQYF. This chain connects TRBV20-1 to TRBJ2-7; D is uncertain. V was cut by 1 base and J by 0 bases, with 10 bases left in between. This CDR3 spans 14 amino acids. CDR1 DFQATT and CDR2 SNEGSKA come from the germline V gene (reference sequence).